This TCR beta chain was recorded in a study of cytomegalovirus exposure and HLA in healthy donors. Looked up from germline, CDR1 is SEHNR and CDR2 is FQNEAQ (reference sequence). The ends lost 5 bases at V and 7 bases at J; junction bases unmatched: 8. The CDR3 spans 15 residues. PCR employed 60 Vbeta and 13 Jbeta primers. The method was immunoSEQ multiplex PCR; TCRdb's version includes in-frame clones alone and lacks a portion of them. Among roughly 140,000 clones listed, 82% were seen once. The sample holds a few counts of this clone. Material for sequencing was PBMCs. The chain carries TRBV7-9 and TRBJ2-4, with 10 nucleotides matching TRBD2. The sequence came from a male donor in good health and CMV-seronegative. The CDR3 coding sequence is TGTGCCAGCAGCCCTAGGGGACTAGCGTCCAACATTCAGTACTTC. It encodes CASSPRGLASNIQYF.